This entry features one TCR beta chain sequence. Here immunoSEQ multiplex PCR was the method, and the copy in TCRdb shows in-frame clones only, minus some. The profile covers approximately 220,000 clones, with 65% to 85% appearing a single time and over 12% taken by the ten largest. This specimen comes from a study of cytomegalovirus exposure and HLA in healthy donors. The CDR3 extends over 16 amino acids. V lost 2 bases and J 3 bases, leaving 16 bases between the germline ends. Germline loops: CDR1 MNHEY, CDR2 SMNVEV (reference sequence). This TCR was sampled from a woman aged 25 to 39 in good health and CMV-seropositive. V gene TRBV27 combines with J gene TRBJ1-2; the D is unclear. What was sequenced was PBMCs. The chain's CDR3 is CASSLNRPTDYYGYTF. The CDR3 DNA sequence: TGTGCCAGCAGTTTAAACAGACCAACTGATTACTATGGCTACACCTTC.